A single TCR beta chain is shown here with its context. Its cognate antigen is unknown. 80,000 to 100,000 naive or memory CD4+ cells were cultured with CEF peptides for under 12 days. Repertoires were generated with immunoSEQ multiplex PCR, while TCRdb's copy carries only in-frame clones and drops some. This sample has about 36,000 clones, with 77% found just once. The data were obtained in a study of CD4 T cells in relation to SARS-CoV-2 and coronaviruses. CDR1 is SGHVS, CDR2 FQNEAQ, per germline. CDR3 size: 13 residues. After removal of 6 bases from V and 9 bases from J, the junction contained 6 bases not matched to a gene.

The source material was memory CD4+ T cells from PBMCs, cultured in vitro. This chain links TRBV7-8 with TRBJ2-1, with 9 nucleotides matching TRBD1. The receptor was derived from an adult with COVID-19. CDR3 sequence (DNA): TGTGCCAGCAGTCGAACAGGGGGCCTTGAGCAGTTCTTC. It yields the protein CASSRTGGLEQFF.